A single TCR beta chain is shown here with its context. Its antigen specificity is not known. Base qualities are not provided; no much larger clone lies one nucleotide away. The cohort comprised fewer than 750 healthy bone marrow donors. At the time of sampling, every cohort member was nominally healthy, though immune exposures that went unrecorded were likely present. The donor tested CMV seronegative and was one of the 352 seronegative cohort members. A peripheral blood sample was provided by each donor, and peripheral blood mononuclear cells were used for TCR beta sequencing. Genomic DNA was extracted from the blood cell samples with the Qiagen DNeasy Blood Extraction Kit. These data are taken from a study of cytomegalovirus exposure and HLA in healthy donors (dated by TCRdb to the late 2010s). About the study as a whole: An earlier analysis of a few hundred of the donors reported under 300 Gb of sequence data and 117 million unique TCR beta sequences obtained from about 200 million T cells. The study used immunosequencing to profile the T cell repertoires of 666 subjects and linked those repertoires to cytomegalovirus serostatus. The study aimed to test whether cataloging public T cell receptors could reveal signatures of past pathogen exposure. Four to six DR-DQ haplotypes were handled as single units for association and clustering, since linkage in the cohort was strong. Class I and class II HLA loci were covered by the typing at four-digit resolution. Among 398 genotyped donors of the cohort, an average of around 250,000 unique TCR beta nucleotide sequences was sequenced per donor, of which roughly 17% were non-productive. Approximately 300 gigabases of sequencing data and 75 million to 85 million unique TCR sequences made up an early release that covered some 640 HLA-typed donors. To decide whether each TCR beta V gene segment behaved as functional or pseudogenic, an earlier analysis of nearly 600 of the donors relied on high-throughput TCR beta sequencing. Rather than drawing on any new phenotypic data, the later analysis identified candidate immune exposures from TCR beta sequences and the way those sequences occurred across donors. Donor age, sex, ethnicity and CMV serostatus were compiled alongside the repertoire data. A later analysis re-analyzed previously published TCR beta repertoires from approximately 700 donors and added high-resolution HLA genotyping to study TCR occurrence patterns. High-throughput TCR immunosequencing, statistical association of individual TCRs with disease status, and machine learning were combined to predict cytomegalovirus infection status. A later genetic analysis took genome-wide SNP genotypes for about three fifths of the roughly 700 donors and used that subset as a discovery cohort. All discovery cohort repertoires had been generated using a single sequencing platform. The number of donors typed differed by locus, with 629-630 for A, B, C, DRB1 and DQB1, around 500 for DQA1, over 600 for DPA1, and some 450 for DPB1. A separate validation cohort of more than 100 different subjects was used in addition to the roughly 620-subject first cohort. Among the roughly 400 genotyped donors, approximately 77% belonged to the genetic ancestry cluster associated with self-reported Caucasian donors.

The CDR3 contains 16 residues, cysteine and phenylalanine counted. CDR3 DNA is the only sequence kept; it has 48 bases, read in frame from the first base. From the germline V gene (reference sequence), CDR1 is SGHAT and CDR2 is FQDESV. Trimming takes 4 bases off V and 9 bases off J; junction bases not matched to a gene: 15. Library generation was performed with the immunoSEQ multiplex PCR assay. For the multiplex PCR, a mixture combining 60 forward primers for TCR Vbeta segments and 13 reverse primers for TCR Jbeta segments was used. The CDR3 region of rearranged TCR beta genes was amplified from genomic DNA by a multiplex PCR assay. Amplified TCR beta libraries were sequenced as 87-base-pair reads on the Illumina HiSeq System. Processing in the source paper ran as follows. In a later analysis, tens of millions of unique TCR beta chains were counted across the 650 to 700 repertoires, and some 10 million of these chains were shared by at least two donors. To remove PCR and sequencing errors, raw reads were error-corrected and collapsed into unique sequences using a nearest-neighbor algorithm that merged closely related sequences. To assign V, D and J gene segments, CDR3 sequences were aligned to IMGT reference sequences. For a sequence to be retained, a match of at least six nucleotides to both a V gene segment and a J gene segment was required. A rearrangement was called productive if the CDR3 had no stop codons and remained in frame with V and J, and every other rearrangement was called non-productive. Following IMGT convention, CDR3 was defined as the stretch from the second conserved V-encoded cysteine to the conserved J-encoded phenylalanine. Sequences without an unambiguous match to a single V gene segment were excluded from the earlier analysis of a few hundred of the donors. In an earlier analysis of almost 600 of the donors, a V segment was called functional when productive rearrangements were above 56.7%, and segregating when the standard deviation between donors exceeded 5%. A statistical classification framework was developed to diagnose cytomegalovirus status using the catalog of TCR beta chain sequences. In a later analysis, TCR nucleotide sequences were compared against IMGT/GENE-DB human TR gene sequences so that V and J genes could be assigned. A later analysis assigned CDR3 sequences and most-parsimonious VDJ recombination scenarios with the TCRdist pipeline. In a later analysis, every TCR beta chain was defined by the combination of its CDR3 amino acid sequence and its V-gene family, and reads without a unique V-gene family were dropped. To address suspected cross-contamination and a sequencing artifact, a later analysis removed 592 highly shared, low-generation-probability nucleotide sequences. In a later analysis, a clonal expansion index was calculated for each public chain from normalized within-repertoire ranks of inferred template counts. Generation probabilities in a later analysis came from a VDJ recombination model fitted to out-of-frame rearrangements, and those results were checked against IGoR. In a later analysis, hypergeometric tests were used to score TCR-TCR, TCR-HLA and TCR-CMV co-occurrence, with a repertoire-size bias correction applied to TCR pairs. A later analysis estimated false discovery rates by permuting HLA or CMV assignments 20 times. In a later analysis, co-occurring TCRs were grouped with DBSCAN, and TCRdist sequence similarity was added when clustering was performed within HLA-allele-positive subsets. Repertoires with fewer than 30,000 or more than 120,000 public chains were left out of co-occurrence clustering, as were several repertoires with anomalous nucleotide sharing. The source is immuneACCESS, and TCRdb retained only in-frame sequences with V and J called. Part of the clones is not carried over; for the studies checked, unresolved V genes explain less than half of this, and the remainder is unexplained. Clonal size and the V and J genes are those of that table, whereas D and trimming came from the DNA. This sample lists 150,000 or so clones; over 70% were detected once. The ten most abundant clones make up roughly 14% of the sample.

General conclusions and limits of the study: According to a later analysis, most CMV-associated TCR beta chains appeared to be HLA-restricted, and the HLA associations seemed to be driven largely by CMV exposure. In an earlier analysis of around 600 of the donors, most TCR beta V segments appeared in productive rearrangements about 87% or about 30% of the time, broadly matching IMGT annotations. The sequencing pipeline was judged likely to have produced a cluster of highly shared sequence variants as a technical artifact. An association between a missense DCLRE1C variant and V-gene and J-gene trimming of TCR beta chains was found in a later genetic analysis and replicated in an independent cohort. A later analysis found that HLA-associated TCR beta chains were more clonally expanded and had lower generation probabilities than equally common non-associated chains. In vitro tests confirmed that a few of the cytomegalovirus-associated TCR beta chains recognize cytomegalovirus antigens. In both the original and validation cohorts, the classifier was reported to diagnose cytomegalovirus status with high specificity and sensitivity. Around 16 rarely observed V segments, including chromosome 9 orphons, were excluded from the earlier analysis of about 610 of the donors because counts were too low. Roughly uniform sequencing depth across donors was assumed in presence/absence analyses, although this assumption may not hold. A total of 150 to 200 TCR beta chains were listed by the study as associated with cytomegalovirus. For the cohort, immune exposure information was limited to CMV serostatus. Correlated functional status among segregating V segments might reflect linkage disequilibrium, but an unknown experimental factor could not be ruled out. A later analysis found that TCR association rates varied across HLA loci, with DRB1 alleles showing the most associated TCRs and HLA-C alleles the fewest. Because the 87-base-pair reads could not distinguish some IMGT-functional V segments, including TRBV6-2 and TRBV6-3, those segments were excluded. In a later analysis, several top co-occurrence clusters were reported to appear linked to parvovirus B19, influenza, CMV and Epstein-Barr virus. According to the authors, the approach could potentially be generalized to other disease states and immunological phenotypes. Because some donors lacked HLA typing at each locus, the association tests relied only on the typed subset. Compared with the roughly 670-donor mean, donors in an Asian-associated ancestry cluster had fewer N-insertions in productive TCRs, according to a later genetic analysis. When HLA alleles, especially DR and DQ, strongly co-occurred, attributing TCR associations to individual alleles was difficult. A further reported finding was that TCR beta sequences accurately predicted the HLA-A and HLA-B alleles for most subjects in the first cohort. In a later analysis, over 15,000 TCR beta sequences were associated with specific HLA alleles at a false discovery rate of 0.05. The cohort was sequenced for TCR beta chains only, and without alpha or paired-chain data the features that could be detected were limited. Most TCR sequences were seen in very few donors, while some public TCRs were found in many individuals.

The receptor was isolated from a woman aged 40 to 50 in good health and CMV-seronegative. The sequencing sample was made of PBMCs. The chain is made from TRBV11-1 and TRBJ2-1; 7 central nucleotides agree with TRBD1. The DNA is as follows: TGTGCCAGCAGCTCCCCCGCCGGCAGGTACAGGGGTGAGCAGTTCTTC. Its protein reads: CASSSPAGRYRGEQFF.